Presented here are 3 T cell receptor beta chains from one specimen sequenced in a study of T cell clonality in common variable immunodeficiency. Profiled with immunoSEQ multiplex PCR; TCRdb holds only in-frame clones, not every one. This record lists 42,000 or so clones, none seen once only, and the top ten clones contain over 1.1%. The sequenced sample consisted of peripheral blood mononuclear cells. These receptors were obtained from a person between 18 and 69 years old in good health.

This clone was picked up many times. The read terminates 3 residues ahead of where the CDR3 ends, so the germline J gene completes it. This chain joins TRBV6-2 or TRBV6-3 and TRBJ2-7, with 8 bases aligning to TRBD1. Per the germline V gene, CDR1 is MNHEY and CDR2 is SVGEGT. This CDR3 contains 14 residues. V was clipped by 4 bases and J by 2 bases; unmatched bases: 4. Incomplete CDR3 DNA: TGTGCCAGCAGTTCAGGACAGGGTCCCTACGAG. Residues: CASSSGQGPYE. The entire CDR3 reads CASSSGQGPYEQYF.

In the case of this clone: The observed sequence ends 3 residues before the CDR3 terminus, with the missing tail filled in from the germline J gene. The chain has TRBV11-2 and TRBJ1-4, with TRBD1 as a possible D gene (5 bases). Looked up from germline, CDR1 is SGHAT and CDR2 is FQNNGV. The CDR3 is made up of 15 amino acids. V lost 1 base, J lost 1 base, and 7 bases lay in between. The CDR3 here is CASSLGGLTNEKLFF. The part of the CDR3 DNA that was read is TGTGCCAGCAGCTTAGGGGGACTAACTAATGAAAAA.

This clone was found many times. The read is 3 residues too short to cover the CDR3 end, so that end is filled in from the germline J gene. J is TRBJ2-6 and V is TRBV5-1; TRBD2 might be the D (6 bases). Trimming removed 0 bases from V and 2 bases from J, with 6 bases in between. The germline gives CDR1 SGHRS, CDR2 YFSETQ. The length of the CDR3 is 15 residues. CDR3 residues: CASSLGGAGANVLTF. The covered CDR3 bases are TGCGCCAGCAGCTTGGGGGGGGCTGGGGCCAACGTC.